This TCR beta chain was sequenced during a study of T cells in lung cancer brain metastases. Regarding this clone: Its specificity is not known.

Clones were read by immunoSEQ multiplex PCR, and TCRdb kept only the in-frame ones, dropping some. This sample yields about 4,900 clones, of which about four fifths are seen a single time; 2.5% to 3% belongs to the top ten. Germline lookup yields CDR1 SGHRS and CDR2 YFSETQ. CDR3 length: 15 amino acids. V was clipped by 4 bases and J by 8 bases; unmatched bases: 9. Study-level points and caveats: DNA fragmentation in FFPE samples may have prevented full retrieval of the infiltrating T cell repertoire.

Sample: tumor tissue from the primary lung tumor. This receptor was taken from a woman between 50 and 59 years old with non-small cell lung cancer. The V and J genes are TRBV5-1 and TRBJ2-1, with TRBD1 matching 10 bases. The DNA for the CDR3 is TGCGCCAGCAGCATGGGACAGGGGTTTTTCGATGAGCAGTTCTTC. Its protein is CASSMGQGFFDEQFF.